Shown below are 22 T cell receptor beta chains from a single sample sequenced in a study of blood T cell repertoires in COVID-19. Generated by immunoSEQ multiplex PCR, the TCRdb table keeps only in-frame clones and is missing some. The data show approximately 190,000 clones, more than 75% seen once. Sequences were obtained from peripheral blood. The receptors were sampled from an elderly man with acute or convalescent COVID-19.

The chain couples TRBV24-1 to TRBJ2-5; 7 bases agree with TRBD2. V gave up 1 base and J gave up 5 bases; unmatched junction bases: 0. Germline V gene data show CDR1 as KGHDR and CDR2 as SFDVKD. This CDR3 has 13 residues. CDR3 sequence (DNA): TGTGCCACCAGTGATTTTAGCGGGGAGACCCAGTACTTC. This translates into CATSDFSGETQYF.

This chain uses TRBV5-8 with TRBJ1-4; D unresolved. Germline V gives CDR1 SGHTS, CDR2 YDEGEE. The CDR3 is made up of 16 amino acids. V lost 0 bases and J lost 0, with 9 bases in between. In DNA form, the CDR3 reads TGTGCCAGCAGCTTGGGGAGAGCTTCAACTAATGAAAAACTGTTTTTT. This translates into CASSLGRASTNEKLFF.

The chain employs TRBV6-2 or TRBV6-3 and TRBJ2-1; possible D gene TRBD1, 6 bases. The CDR3 runs 13 residues. CDR1 and CDR2 from the germline V gene are MNHEY and SVGEGT. V lost 5 bases and J lost 6, with 11 bases in between. DNA for the CDR3: TGTGCCAGCAGTAGAACAGGGACCAATGAGCAGTTCTTC. Translated: CASSRTGTNEQFF.

CDR3 DNA: TGTGCCAGCAGTTCCCCCCCAGGGACCTACAATGAGCAGTTCTTC. The encoded protein is CASSSPPGTYNEQFF. The chain joins TRBV27 to TRBJ2-1, with D possibly being TRBD1 (5 bases). Germline V CDR1 and CDR2: MNHEY, SMNVEV (reference sequence). The V and J ends lost 4 bases and 2 bases respectively, with 12 bases between them. The CDR3 spans 15 residues.

The chain carries TRBV7-3 and TRBJ2-1; D is possibly TRBD2 (5 bases). Germline CDR1 reads SGHTA; CDR2 reads FQGTGA. Trimming took 5 bases from V and 9 from J, leaving 11 bases between them. The CDR3 contains 12 residues. The DNA of the CDR3 is TGTGCCAGCAGCCCCGGGGTTGGTGAGCAGTTCTTC. Protein sequence: CASSPGVGEQFF.

This clone occurred once. The CDR3 sequence is CASSVDHRPIFPYGYTF. The CDR3, as DNA: TGTGCCAGCAGCGTAGATCACAGGCCTATTTTCCCCTATGGCTACACCTTC. The chain joins TRBV9 to TRBJ1-2; D is possibly TRBD1 (5 bases). The CDR3 length is 17 residues. Germline V gene sequence: CDR1 SGDLS, CDR2 YYNGEE. Trimming left V 0 bases short and J 4 bases short, with 19 bases between.

The chain employs TRBV6-1 and TRBJ2-1; 8 nucleotides align to TRBD2. This CDR3 region has 16 residues. J lost 6 bases, V lost 1 base, and 8 bases had no gene match. Germline CDR1 MNHNS, CDR2 SASEGT. The CDR3 loop is CASSEEWGLVSNEQFF. The CDR3 DNA reads as TGTGCCAGCAGTGAAGAGTGGGGACTAGTGAGCAATGAGCAGTTCTTC.

This clone has more than one count but fewer than ten. The chain couples TRBV27 to TRBJ2-1; 7 nucleotides align to TRBD2. Germline V gene data show CDR1 as MNHEY and CDR2 as SMNVEV (reference sequence). V was pared by 7 bases and J by 6 bases, with 15 bases of the junction left unmatched. This CDR3 has 16 residues. The chain's CDR3 is CASTDLAGRLINEQFF. Here the CDR3 DNA reads TGTGCCAGCACCGATTTAGCGGGCCGACTGATCAATGAGCAGTTCTTC.

The chain has TRBV4-2 and TRBJ2-1, with TRBD2 identical over 11 bases. CDR1 and CDR2 (germline): LGHNA, YNFKEQ. This CDR3 has 16 residues. V was clipped by 1 base and J by 5 bases; unmatched bases: 4. The CDR3 DNA reads as TGTGCCAGCAGCCAAGGGGGACTAGCGGAGAACAATGAGCAGTTCTTC. Translated, it gives CASSQGGLAENNEQFF.

This clone was counted only a few times. As DNA, the CDR3 is TGTGCCAGCAGCTCCGACGGACTAGCGAGGGATGAGCAGTTCTTC. Its translation: CASSSDGLARDEQFF. This chain uses TRBV7-3 with TRBJ2-1; 9 nucleotides agree with TRBD2. The germline V gene has CDR1 SGHTA and CDR2 FQGTGA. Germline trimming cut 4 bases from V and 8 bases from J; bases unmatched to any gene: 9. The CDR3 has 15 amino acids.

The chain carries TRBV23-1 and TRBJ2-7; D may be TRBD1 (6 bases). TRBV23-1 is flagged as an ORF with uncertain function. This CDR3 contains 16 residues. The V and J ends lost 4 bases and 2 bases respectively, with 18 bases between them. CDR3 nucleotides: TGCGCCAGCAGTCCCTGTCGGACAGAACTAACCTACGAGCAGTACGTC. It encodes CASSPCRTELTYEQYV.

The CDR3 reads CASSDSFNRGTSGIQETQYF. The CDR3, as DNA: TGTGCCAGCAGTGACTCATTTAATAGGGGGACTAGCGGGATCCAAGAGACCCAGTACTTC. V and J are TRBV6-4 and TRBJ2-5; TRBD2 matches 13 bases. Trimming took 0 bases from V and 1 from J; bases not matched to a gene: 11. Germline lookup yields CDR1 MRHNA and CDR2 SNTAGT. The CDR3 extends over 20 amino acids.

This chain joins TRBV7-9 and TRBJ2-1; D is perhaps TRBD2 (5 bases). The CDR3 spans 13 residues. Germline-derived CDR1 and CDR2 are SEHNR and FQNEAQ (reference sequence). Trimming removed 7 bases from V and 9 bases from J, with 16 bases in between. The CDR3 DNA is TGTGCCAGCACCCTGTCGACTACTGCTGAGCAGTTCTTC. Translating gives CASTLSTTAEQFF.

The chain joins TRBV10-1 to TRBJ1-1, with a tentative D call TRBD1 (6 bases). The V gene lost 3 bases and the J gene lost 1 base, with 6 bases spanning the gap. The CDR3 extends over 13 amino acids. Germline CDR1 reads WNHNN; CDR2 reads SYGVQD (reference sequence). The CDR3 DNA reads TGCGCCAGCAGTGAACAGGGGAACACTGAAGCTTTCTTT. Translation gives CASSEQGNTEAFF.

J is TRBJ2-7 and V is TRBV7-8; 7 nucleotides line up with TRBD1. V was pared by 5 bases and J by 3 bases, with 7 bases of the junction left unmatched. The CDR3 contains 14 residues. CDR1 is SGHVS and CDR2 is FQNEAQ in the germline V gene. The CDR3 loop reads CASSPLGQFYEQYF. CDR3 nucleotide sequence: TGTGCCAGCAGCCCATTGGGACAGTTCTACGAGCAGTACTTC.

This sequence joins TRBV7-2 and TRBJ2-1; D gene ambiguous. V gave up 1 base and J gave up 0 bases, with 10 bases separating them. Germline CDR1 reads SGHTA; CDR2 reads FQGNSA. This CDR3 region has 16 residues. The CDR3 protein is CASSLGLSSSYNEQFF. CDR3 sequence (DNA): TGTGCCAGCAGCTTAGGACTTTCGAGCTCCTACAATGAGCAGTTCTTC.

The gene calls are TRBV27 and TRBJ2-1, with 9 bases lining up with TRBD2. Germline CDR1 and CDR2: MNHEY and SMNVEV (reference sequence). CDR3 length: 16 residues. The V and J ends lost 4 bases and 10 bases, in that order; junction bases with no gene match: 14. The CDR3 loop reads CASSSQAGGQGREQFF. DNA for the CDR3: TGTGCCAGCAGTTCCCAAGCGGGAGGCCAAGGTCGGGAGCAGTTCTTC.

Only a few counts were recorded for this clone. The chain uses TRBV7-2 and TRBJ2-2; D gene unclear. V was shortened by 6 bases and J by 2 bases, with 7 bases between the two germline ends. This CDR3 contains 13 residues. The V gene's germline CDR1 is SGHTA and CDR2 FQGNSA. The DNA for the CDR3 is TGTGCCAGCAGACAGACCAACACCGGGGAGCTGTTTTTT. It yields the protein CASRQTNTGELFF.

CDR3 residues: CASSLSLGQGNTEAFF. CDR3 DNA: TGTGCCAGCAGCTTGTCGCTGGGACAGGGAAACACTGAAGCTTTCTTT. V and J are TRBV5-8 and TRBJ1-1; 9 bases match TRBD1. V lost 1 base to trimming and J lost 2 bases; unmatched junction nucleotides: 6. The CDR3 is 16 amino acids. Germline V gives CDR1 SGHTS, CDR2 YDEGEE.

The chain links TRBV9 to TRBJ2-2, with D possibly matching TRBD1 (6 bases). Trimming shortened V by 0 bases and J by 0 bases, and 12 bases separated the two germline ends. Germline lookup yields CDR1 SGDLS and CDR2 YYNGEE. This CDR3 region has 17 residues. CDR3 in DNA: TGTGCCAGCAGCGTAGTTGGACAGTTCGCGAACACCGGGGAGCTGTTTTTT. This codes for CASSVVGQFANTGELFF.

V usage is TRBV5-1 and J usage is TRBJ2-7, with 8 bases lining up with TRBD1. There are 14 residues in the CDR3. Germline-derived CDR1 and CDR2 are SGHRS and YFSETQ. V was clipped by 4 bases and J by 3 bases; unmatched bases: 6. CDR3 DNA: TGCGCCAGCAGCACGAGGACAGGGAGCTACGAGCAGTACTTC. It translates to CASSTRTGSYEQYF.

The CDR3 here is CASSLEVGGGTGEAFF. For the CDR3, the DNA is TGTGCCAGCAGCTTAGAAGTTGGTGGGGGGACTGGTGAAGCTTTCTTT. V gene TRBV7-9 combines with J gene TRBJ1-1; maybe TRBD1 (5 bases). V was clipped by 1 base and J by 7 bases, with 19 bases between them. Germline V gene data show CDR1 as SEHNR and CDR2 as FQNEAQ (reference sequence). The CDR3 contains 16 residues. Complete variable domain (other parts from reference TRBV7-9 and TRBJ1-1): DTGVSQNPRHKITKRGQNVTFRCDPISEHNRLYWYRQTLGQGPEFLTYFQNEAQLEKSRLLSDRFSAERPKGSFSTLEIQRTEQGDSAMYLCASSLEVGGGTGEAFFGQGTRLTVV.